The 30 T cell receptor beta chains given below trace back to one sample, sequenced in a study of tumor-infiltrating lymphocytes in primary liver carcinoma. Total RNA (around 0.45 ug) served as template for TCR beta cDNA synthesis primed by a constant-region primer. A slightly modified ARM-PCR protocol with three nested multiplex PCR rounds produced these TCR beta libraries. With TRBV1-TRBV30 forward primers and a C-beta reverse primer, the first two PCR rounds were run for approximately 10 cycles each. TCRdb itself ran the multiplex PCR reads through MiXCR, one entry per CDR3 protein. This table has roughly 190,000 distinct CDR3 sequences, 85% appearing once. RNA and DNA were co-extracted from approximately 20-30 mg of unsorted bulk tissue. Sequencing was done on a sample of tumor tissue from primary liver carcinoma. Receptors originate from a middle-aged man with primary liver carcinoma and hepatitis B virus infection.

This clonotype was found once. An end of the junction does not agree with germline; a read error may underlie this. V and J are TRBV5-6 and TRBJ2-5; 9 bases line up with TRBD1. CDR3 length equals 14 residues. CDR1 is SGHDT, CDR2 YYEEEE, per germline. The DNA of the CDR3 is TGTGTCAGCGGCACAGGACAGGGGCAAGAGACCCAGTACTTC. It is translated as CVSGTGQGQETQYF.

As for this clonotype: A much larger clone lies one base from this, so it may be a read error. The chain carries TRBV5-1 and TRBJ2-7; 8 nucleotides agree with TRBD2. The CDR3 sequence is 13 residues long. The V segment lost 2 bases and the J segment 9 bases; nucleotides outside the gene matches: 7. Germline CDR1 reads SGHRS; CDR2 reads YFSETQ. The CDR3 here is CASSLAGVNGQYF. As DNA, the CDR3 is TGCGCCAGCAGCTTAGCGGGAGTAAACGGGCAGTACTTC.

A note on this clonotype: An end of the junction differs from the germline gene, which may be a read error. The J gene is TRBJ1-1, the V gene TRBV30; a possible D gene is TRBD1 (6 bases). Per germline, CDR1 GTSNPN and CDR2 SVGIG (reference sequence). The CDR3 consists of 11 residues. CDR3 in amino acids: CAWRRDTEALF. The CDR3 DNA follows: TGTGCCTGGAGACGGGACACTGAAGCTTTATTT.

This clonotype is categorized as medium-sized. The genes are TRBV5-4 and TRBJ2-2; 8 bases match TRBD2. J gave up 0 bases and V 3 bases, and 1 base lay outside the gene matches. The CDR3 is made up of 15 amino acids. Germline lookup yields CDR1 SGHNT and CDR2 YYREEE (reference sequence). The DNA of the CDR3 is TGTGCCAGCAGCTCGACTAGCGCGAACACCGGGGAGCTGTTTTTT. Translated, it gives CASSSTSANTGELFF.

Points on this clonotype: The junction and the germline gene differ at one end; a read error may be behind it. The rearrangement links TRBV4-2 to TRBJ2-5, with TRBD2 matching 9 bases. The length of the CDR3 is 18 residues. CDR1 and CDR2 (germline): LGHNA, YNFKEQ. The CDR3 loop is CTSGQGLRSGRPLETQYF. The CDR3 nucleotides read TGTACCAGCGGCCAAGGCCTCCGCAGCGGGAGGCCCTTGGAGACCCAGTACTTC.

Comment on this clonotype: Germline is not matched at one junction end, which may reflect a read error. The chain employs TRBV11-2 and TRBJ2-7; D possibly corresponds to TRBD2 (6 bases). The V gene's germline CDR1 is SGHAT and CDR2 FQNNGV. This CDR3 is 12 amino acids long. The chain's CDR3 is CTRRPGGYEQYF. The DNA for the CDR3 is TGTACCAGGAGACCCGGGGGCTACGAGCAGTACTTC.

The chain joins TRBV5-6 to TRBJ2-1; D is undetermined. There are 16 residues in the CDR3. Germline loops: CDR1 SGHDT, CDR2 YYEEEE. Trimming shortened V by 0 bases and J by 5 bases, and 15 bases separated the two germline ends. The CDR3 is CASSLVAGAGDNEQFF. CDR3 bases: TGTGCCAGCAGCTTGGTTGCTGGAGCTGGGGACAATGAGCAGTTCTTC.

The count of this clonotype is one. The chain has TRBV11-2 and TRBJ2-5; D unresolved. V dropped 6 bases and J dropped 5 bases, with 19 bases sitting between them. Germline values: CDR1 SGHAT, CDR2 FQNNGV. The CDR3 has 15 amino acids. The CDR3 loop reads CASSCCTGLAETQYF. The CDR3 DNA is TGTGCCAGCAGTTGTTGCACTGGTCTCGCGGAGACCCAGTACTTC.

The rearrangement uses TRBV11-2 and TRBJ2-5; 7 bases are shared with TRBD2. Germline V gene data show CDR1 as SGHAT and CDR2 as FQNNGV. The CDR3 has 14 amino acids. V lost 7 bases and J lost 13; bases outside the gene matches: 18. The CDR3 DNA follows: TGTGCCAGCACCCGATCGGGAGGACAAGAGACCTGGTACTTC. This encodes CASTRSGGQETWYF.

Regarding this clonotype: Likely a read error: the CDR3 ends without its conserved phenylalanine or tryptophan. V and J are TRBV25-1 and TRBJ2-3; tentatively, D is TRBD2 (6 bases). Trimming cost V 3 bases and J 2 bases, with 15 bases left between them. Germline-derived CDR1 and CDR2 are MGHDK and SYGVNS. The length of the CDR3 is 16 residues. CDR3 bases: TGTGCCAGCAGTGAGGCACTAGCAGGGCTCACAGATACGCAGTATTAT. This codes for CASSEALAGLTDTQYY.

With respect to this clonotype: One junction end disagrees with the germline gene, perhaps due to a read error. V gene TRBV29-1 combines with J gene TRBJ2-2, with 9 bases aligning to TRBD2. The CDR3 extends over 15 amino acids. CDR1 is SQVTM, CDR2 ANQGSEA, per germline. CDR3 coding DNA: TGCAGCGTTGGGACTAGCGCGGCAAAAACCGGGGAGCTCTTTTTT. Protein product: CSVGTSAAKTGELFF.

Points on this clonotype: One end of the junction does not line up with germline, which may come from a read error. This chain connects TRBV29-1 to TRBJ1-1; D gene uncertain. Germline V gives CDR1 SQVTM, CDR2 ANQGSEA. The CDR3 covers 11 residues. CDR3 coding DNA: TGCAGGGTTTTCGAGAACACTGAAACTTTCTTT. This encodes CRVFENTETFF.

With regard to this clonotype: A junction end diverges from the germline sequence, so it may reflect a read error. J is TRBJ2-2 and V is TRBV7-8, with 7 bases matching TRBD1. Per the germline V gene, CDR1 is SGHVS and CDR2 is FQNEAQ. This CDR3 spans 15 amino acids. Here the CDR3 reads CASSLIQQNTGELLF. The CDR3, as DNA: TGTGCCAGCAGCTTAATACAGCAGAACACAGGGGAGCTGTTGTTT.

Details on this clonotype: An end of the junction differs from the germline gene, which may be a read error. The J gene is TRBJ2-1, the V gene TRBV12-3 or TRBV12-4; D is undetermined. CDR3 length: 13 residues. The CDR3 loop is CASSFRRSDEHFF. CDR3 in DNA: TGTGCCAGTAGTTTCCGTCGGTCGGATGAGCATTTCTTC.

As for this clonotype: Compared with germline, one end of the junction differs, possibly owing to a read error. The chain employs TRBV6-1 and TRBJ2-1, with no clear D. The CDR3 is 15 amino acids. Germline values: CDR1 MNHNS, CDR2 SASEGT. The chain's CDR3 is CVSSEEAQGYNEQFF. CDR3 coding DNA: TGTGTCAGCAGTGAAGAAGCGCAAGGATACAATGAGCAGTTCTTC.

In regard to this clonotype: This may arise from a read error, as a much more abundant clone is one base away. The chain joins TRBV28 to TRBJ2-4, with a tentative D call TRBD2 (7 bases). The length of the CDR3 is 14 residues. Germline V CDR1 and CDR2: MDHEN, SYDVKM. The CDR3: CDSSLWQGTKIQYF. CDR3 sequence (DNA): TGTGACAGCAGTCTATGGCAGGGGACTAAGATTCAGTACTTC.

In DNA, the CDR3 is TGCGCCAGCAGCCAAGATGAGGGCAGCATTCAGTACTTC. It yields the protein CASSQDEGSIQYF. The rearrangement links TRBV4-3 to TRBJ2-4; tentatively, D is TRBD2 (5 bases). Per germline, CDR1 LGHNA and CDR2 YSLEER. Trimming removed 0 bases from V and 9 bases from J, with 9 bases in between. The CDR3 loop spans 13 amino acids.

Concerning this clonotype: Since no conserved phenylalanine or tryptophan closes the CDR3, a read error is the likely cause. J is TRBJ2-1 and V is TRBV5-6; D may be TRBD1 or TRBD2 (5 bases each). The CDR3 length is 17 residues. Germline loops: CDR1 SGHDT, CDR2 YYEEEE. The chain's CDR3 is CASNLGRSHSGYSKQFY. For the CDR3, the DNA is TGTGCCAGCAACTTGGGACGGAGCCACTCTGGGTACAGTAAGCAGTTCTAC.

Of note for this clonotype: An end of the junction does not agree with germline; a read error may underlie this. The V call is TRBV11-1, the J call TRBJ2-6, with D tentatively TRBD1 (5 bases). Germline V CDR1 and CDR2: SGHAT, FQDESV (reference sequence). This CDR3 has 14 residues. This CDR3 reads CASSSNSGANVLTF. The CDR3 DNA follows: TGTGCCAGCAGTTCGAACTCTGGGGCCAACGTCCTGACATTC.

This clonotype is judged medium-sized. The chain employs TRBV12-3 or TRBV12-4 and TRBJ1-6, with D possibly being TRBD1 (5 bases). The CDR3 runs 13 residues. V was trimmed by 8 bases and J by 7 bases, leaving 12 bases between them. The CDR3 loop reads CASSLGGNSPLHF. CDR3 nucleotide sequence: TGTGCCAGCTCATTGGGGGGGAATTCACCCCTCCACTTT.

Concerning this clonotype itself: Relative to the germline gene, one junction end is altered; a read error may explain this. This chain links TRBV11-2 with TRBJ2-7; 12 nucleotides align to TRBD2. This CDR3 is built from 17 residues. Germline V lookup: CDR1 SGHAT, CDR2 FQNNGV. CDR3: CTSRQGLAGRWSHEQYF. As DNA, the CDR3 is TGTACCAGCAGACAAGGACTAGCGGGAAGGTGGTCCCACGAGCAGTACTTC. Full variable domain (outside the CDR3, taken from reference TRBV11-2 and TRBJ2-7): EAGVAQSPRYKIIEKRQSVAFWCNPISGHATLYWYQQILGQGPKLLIQFQNNGVVDDSQLPKDRFSAERLKGVDSTLKIQPAKLEDSAVYLCTSRQGLAGRWSHEQYFGPGTRLTVT.

The chain couples TRBV14 to TRBJ2-3; no reliable D call. CDR1 and CDR2 (germline): SGHDN, FVKESK. CDR3 size: 13 residues. The CDR3 reads CTNSLGRSDTQYF. Written as DNA, the CDR3 is TGTACCAACAGCCTAGGCAGGTCAGATACGCAGTATTTT.

In its sample, this clonotype was seen once. Mismatch with germline at one junction end may stem from a read error. The chain is built from TRBV7-9 and TRBJ2-5; D is undetermined. The length of the CDR3 is 15 residues. From germline, CDR1 is SEHNR and CDR2 FQNEAQ (reference sequence). The CDR3 is CANSPPFSSGETQYF. DNA for the CDR3: TGTGCCAACAGCCCCCCTTTCAGTTCGGGAGAGACCCAGTACTTC.

Turning to this clonotype: A much larger clone is a single base away; this may be a read error. The chain joins TRBV28 to TRBJ1-2, with D tentatively TRBD1 (6 bases). V lost 8 bases, J lost 6 bases, and 25 bases lay in between. This CDR3 spans 16 amino acids. Germline V gene lookup returns CDR1 MDHEN and CDR2 SYDVKM. The CDR3 nucleotides read TGTGCCAGCGGGGGGACAACCAGAGAACCAGACCATGGCTACACCTTC. Translating gives CASGGTTREPDHGYTF.

Notes on this clonotype: The germline gene is not matched at one end of the junction; a read error may be the cause. The chain employs TRBV11-2 and TRBJ2-1, with no clear D. This CDR3 is built from 15 residues. CDR1 and CDR2 from the germline V gene are SGHAT and FQNNGV. CDR3 sequence (DNA): TGTGCCAGCAGCTTTAGCTGGCCACTCGACGATGAGCAGCTCTTC. This translates into CASSFSWPLDDEQLF.

About this clonotype: This CDR3 is missing its conserved last phenylalanine or tryptophan, likely due to a read error. J is TRBJ1-4 and V is TRBV4-1; D possibly corresponds to TRBD1 (6 bases). There are 14 residues in the CDR3. V was pared by 5 bases and J by 7 bases, with 14 bases between. Germline loops: CDR1 MGHRA, CDR2 YSYEKL. This CDR3 is CASSTVSGAEKLFS. In DNA, the CDR3 is TGCGCCAGCAGCACAGTCTCGGGGGCTGAAAAACTGTTTTCT.

The V gene is TRBV5-6, the J gene TRBJ2-7; D might be TRBD1 (5 bases). The germline V and J ends were trimmed by 6 bases and 1 base, with 14 bases remaining between them. Germline CDR1 SGHDT, CDR2 YYEEEE. The CDR3 length is 14 residues. The CDR3 region has the DNA TGTGCCAGCATCCGGACACCGAGTTCCTACGAGCAGTACTTC. It encodes CASIRTPSSYEQYF.

About this clonotype itself: One end of the junction is discordant with germline, which a read error may explain. This chain links TRBV15 with TRBJ2-7; D might be TRBD1 or TRBD2, each matching 6 bases. Germline V gene data show CDR1 as LNHNV and CDR2 as YYDKDF (reference sequence). CDR3 length: 13 amino acids. CDR3 amino acids: CATRGGSLYEQYF. For the CDR3, the DNA is TGTGCTACCAGGGGAGGTAGTCTCTACGAGCAGTACTTC.

With regard to this clonotype: At one of its ends the junction is not consistent with the germline gene, which may arise from a read error. This chain joins TRBV28 and TRBJ1-4, with D uncertain. The CDR3 totals 15 residues. The germline gives CDR1 MDHEN, CDR2 SYDVKM. Written as DNA, the CDR3 is TGTGTCAGCAGTCCGCAAGGCGCAGCTAATGAAAAAGTGTTTTTT. As protein: CVSSPQGAANEKVFF.

The chain uses TRBV29-1 and TRBJ2-2, with 7 bases matching TRBD1. J was trimmed by 8 bases and V by 8 bases; bases with no gene match: 11. This CDR3 contains 13 residues. The germline CDR1 and CDR2 sequences are SQVTM and ANQGSEA. CDR3 sequence: CSIAGGVSGELFF. For the CDR3, the DNA is TGCAGCATTGCAGGGGGTGTATCGGGGGAGCTGTTTTTT.